Listed here are 9 T cell receptor beta chains from one sample, sequenced in a study of blood T cell repertoires in COVID-19. TCRdb keeps only in-frame clones here, not all; method: immunoSEQ multiplex PCR. The data contain some 220,000 clones, 70% to 90% of them singletons. Sample: peripheral blood. These receptors all stem from a middle-aged man with acute or convalescent COVID-19.

This clone was observed at least ten times. The CDR3 region has the DNA TGTGCCAGTAGCAAGCGGGAGGACGCCTACAATGAGCAGTTCTTC. This gives the protein CASSKREDAYNEQFF. The V call is TRBV19, the J call TRBJ2-1; 9 bases match TRBD2. V lost 6 bases to trimming and J lost 2 bases; unmatched junction nucleotides: 5. The CDR3 sequence is 15 residues long. Germline loops: CDR1 LNHDA, CDR2 SQIVND (reference sequence).

This chain connects TRBV12-3 or TRBV12-4 to TRBJ1-2; a weak D match, TRBD1 (5 bases). The germline V and J ends were trimmed by 3 bases and 4 bases, with 9 bases remaining between them. CDR3 length: 13 residues. The CDR3 coding sequence is TGTGCCAGCAGTTTTGGGGCGGTCTATGGCTACACCTTC. This sequence encodes CASSFGAVYGYTF.

The V call is TRBV7-9, the J call TRBJ2-3; 12 bases line up with TRBD2. The germline V gene encodes CDR1 SEHNR and CDR2 FQNEAQ (reference sequence). The V gene end was trimmed by 8 bases and the J gene end by 6 bases; junction bases not matched to a gene: 9. The CDR3 sequence is 15 residues long. DNA of the CDR3: TGTGCCAGCCTTGGACTAGCGGGGCTCCAGGATACGCAGTATTTT. Translating gives CASLGLAGLQDTQYF.

CDR3 region: CASAPGGNQPQHF. CDR3 coding DNA: TGTGCCAGCGCCCCCGGGGGAAATCAGCCCCAGCATTTT. V is TRBV12-3 or TRBV12-4 and J is TRBJ1-5; a weak D match, TRBD1 (5 bases). V was shortened by 8 bases and J by 4 bases, with 12 bases between the two germline ends. This CDR3 contains 13 residues.

The table lists this clone with a few counts. V gene TRBV5-1 combines with J gene TRBJ2-5; TRBD1 might be the D (6 bases). Germline CDR1 SGHRS, CDR2 YFSETQ. The CDR3 covers 16 residues. V lost 1 base to trimming and J lost 1 base, with 14 bases between them. The CDR3 here is CASSLLMTGGQETQYF. As DNA, the CDR3 is TGCGCCAGCAGCTTGCTTATGACAGGCGGCCAAGAGACCCAGTACTTC.

The CDR3 DNA reads as TGTGCCAGTAGTATCCAGGGGGTCAATCAGCCCCAGCATTTT. As protein: CASSIQGVNQPQHF. The chain couples TRBV19 to TRBJ1-5; 7 nucleotides match TRBD1. V shed 3 bases and J 3 bases; nucleotides not matched to a gene: 2. The CDR3 loop spans 14 amino acids. Germline assignment: CDR1 LNHDA and CDR2 SQIVND (reference sequence).

The chain recombines TRBV14 with TRBJ2-7, with D possibly TRBD1 on 5 matching bases. The CDR3 runs 16 residues. Trimming removed 2 bases from V and 2 bases from J, with 16 bases in between. Germline assignment: CDR1 SGHDN and CDR2 FVKESK. DNA of the CDR3: TGTGCCAGCAGCCAATACAAGGGGCTCAATACCTACGAGCAGTACTTC. Protein sequence: CASSQYKGLNTYEQYF.

This chain joins TRBV6-6 and TRBJ1-2; D gene ambiguous. Looked up from germline, CDR1 is MNHNY and CDR2 is SVGAGI (reference sequence). V was pared by 6 bases and J by 6 bases, with 11 bases between. The CDR3 extends over 12 amino acids. This chain's CDR3 is CASRPTGNGYTF. In nucleotides, the CDR3 is TGTGCCAGCAGACCGACGGGTAATGGCTACACCTTC.

The chain uses TRBV7-6 and TRBJ2-7; 9 bases fit TRBD1. This CDR3 contains 16 residues. V trimming: 5 bases; J trimming: 2 bases; junction bases outside the gene matches: 10. The germline V gene has CDR1 SGHVS and CDR2 FNYEAQ. In nucleotides, the CDR3 is TGTGCCAGCAGCCCACCCCCCGGGACAGGGACCTACGAGCAGTACTTC. Amino acids: CASSPPPGTGTYEQYF.